The present entry profiles one T cell receptor (beta chain) with its context. These data are taken from a study of blood T cell repertoires in COVID-19. Study background: Acute and convalescent COVID-19 samples came from the United States, Italy and Spain. The analysed material was cDNA or gDNA that came from T cells, B-cell-depleted T cells, or PBMCs.

V shed 4 bases, J shed 2 bases, and the junction held 4 bases outside the gene matches. The CDR3 covers 14 residues. CDR1 is SGHDN and CDR2 is FVKESK in the germline V gene. In the authors' methods: Amplification from reference gene primers served as the basis for estimated nucleated cell counts. Measured with immunoSEQ multiplex PCR; TCRdb has only the in-frame clones, and not every one. V and J calls and clone size are given by that table; D and trimming were obtained from the DNA. The data contain 200,000 to 250,000 clones, roughly 85% of them singletons. The Seattle site enrolled patients during active infection and followed them longitudinally.

This sequence joins TRBV14 and TRBJ1-2, with 7 nucleotides matching TRBD1. Source material: peripheral blood. The clonotype was recovered from a woman aged 70 to 79 with COVID-19, enrolled during active disease. The CDR3 region has the DNA TGTGCCAGCAGCCGGGACAGTCAAAACTATGGCTACACCTTC. This encodes CASSRDSQNYGYTF.